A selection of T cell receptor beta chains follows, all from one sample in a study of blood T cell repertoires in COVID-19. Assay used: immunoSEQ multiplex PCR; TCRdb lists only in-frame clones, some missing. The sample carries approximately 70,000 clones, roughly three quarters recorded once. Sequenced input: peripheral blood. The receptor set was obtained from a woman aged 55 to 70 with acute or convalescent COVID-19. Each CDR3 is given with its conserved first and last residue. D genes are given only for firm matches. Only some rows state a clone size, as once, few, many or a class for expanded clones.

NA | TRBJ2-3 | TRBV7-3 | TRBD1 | TGTGCCAGCAGCCAAGGGGGCGGAGGCGGATATACGCAGTATTTT | CASSQGGGGGYTQYF
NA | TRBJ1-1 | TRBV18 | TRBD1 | TGTGCCAGCTCTCCCCCCCTATCAGGGGGCACTGAAGCTTTCTTT | CASSPPLSGGTEAFF
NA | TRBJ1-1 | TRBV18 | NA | TGTGCCAGCTCACCAGTGGCGAACACTGAAGCTTTCTTT | CASSPVANTEAFF
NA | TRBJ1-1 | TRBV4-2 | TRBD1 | TGTGCCAGCAGCCCGCTCTTAGCAGGGGGTAACACTGAAGCTTTCTTT | CASSPLLAGGNTEAFF
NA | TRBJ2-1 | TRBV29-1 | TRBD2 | TGCAGCGTTGAGGTAACTAGCGGTACCTACAATGAGCAGTTCTTC | CSVEVTSGTYNEQFF
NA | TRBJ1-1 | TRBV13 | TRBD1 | TGTGCCAGCAGCTTATATAAGGGGGCGAAGACTGAAGCTTTCTTT | CASSLYKGAKTEAFF
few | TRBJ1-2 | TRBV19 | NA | TGTGCCAGTAGTATACTCGCCGAGGCGGACTATGGCTACACCTTC | CASSILAEADYGYTF
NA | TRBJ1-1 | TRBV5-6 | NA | TGTGCCAGCAGCTTACGGTCTGAAGCTTTCTTT | CASSLRSEAFF
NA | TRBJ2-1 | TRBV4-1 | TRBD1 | TGCGCCAGCAGCCTAGGACAGGGGGTTTACAATGAGCAGTTCTTC | CASSLGQGVYNEQFF
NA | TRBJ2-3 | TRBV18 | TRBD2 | TGTGCCAGCTCACCACCATCGCGGGGGTTCCCCACAGATACGCAGTATTTT | CASSPPSRGFPTDTQYF
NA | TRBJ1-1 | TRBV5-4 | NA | TGTGCCAGCAGCCCCGGAGGGAGGGGTGGAACTGAAGCTTTCTTT | CASSPGGRGGTEAFF
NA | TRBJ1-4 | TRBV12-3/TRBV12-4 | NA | TGTGCCAGCAGCCGGGGACAAACTGAAAAACTGTTTTTT | CASSRGQTEKLFF
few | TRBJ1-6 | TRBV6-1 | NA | TGTGCCAGCAGTGAAGAAGGACACCCTAATTCACCCCTCCACTTT | CASSEEGHPNSPLHF
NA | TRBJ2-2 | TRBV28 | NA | TGTGCCAGCAGTTTATCACAGGGCTGGCCCGGGGAGCTGTTTTTT | CASSLSQGWPGELFF
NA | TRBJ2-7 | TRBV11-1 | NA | TGTGCCAGCAGCTCCTACTCGCGGGGCGCCTCCTACGAGCAGTACTTC | CASSSYSRGASYEQYF
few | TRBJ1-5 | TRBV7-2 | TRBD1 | TGTGCCAGCAGCTTAGTAGGACAGGGTAGCAATCAGCCCCAGCATTTT | CASSLVGQGSNQPQHF
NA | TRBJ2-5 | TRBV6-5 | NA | TGTGCCAGCAGTTCGTACAGCCAAGAGACCCAGTACTTC | CASSSYSQETQYF
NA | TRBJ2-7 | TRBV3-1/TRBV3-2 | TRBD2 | TGTGCCAGCAGCCAAGTGGACATGGCTAGCGGACAGTACTTC | CASSQVDMASGQYF
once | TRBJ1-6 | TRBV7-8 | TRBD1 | TGTGCCAGCAGCTTATTTTTCTCGGGCAGGGGGCCTTCACCCCTCCACTTT | CASSLFFSGRGPSPLHF
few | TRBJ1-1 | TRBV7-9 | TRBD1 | TGTGCCAGCAGCCCCGGTAGAGGGGGCCGGCCTGAAGCTTTCTTT | CASSPGRGGRPEAFF
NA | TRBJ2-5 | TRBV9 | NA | TGTGCCAGCAGTGGCGGGACTCTGGGGCAAGAGACCCAGTACTTC | CASSGGTLGQETQYF
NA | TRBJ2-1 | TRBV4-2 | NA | TGTGCCAGCAGCCGACAGACCCTCCGGGGGTCCCACTCCTACAATGAGCAGTTCTTC | CASSRQTLRGSHSYNEQFF
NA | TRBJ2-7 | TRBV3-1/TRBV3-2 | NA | TGTGCCAGCAGCCTCCAGACAGTTGCAGAGGAGCAGTACTTC | CASSLQTVAEEQYF
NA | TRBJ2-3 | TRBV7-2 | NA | TGTGCCAGCAGCTTACAGGGCACAGATACGCAGTATTTT | CASSLQGTDTQYF
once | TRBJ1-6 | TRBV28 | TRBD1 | TGTGCCAGCAGTTTACAGGGGGGATTACTCCACTTT | CASSLQGGLLHF
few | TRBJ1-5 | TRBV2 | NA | TGTGCCAGCAGTGATTCCCCTCGAGGCAATCAGCCCCAGCATTTT | CASSDSPRGNQPQHF
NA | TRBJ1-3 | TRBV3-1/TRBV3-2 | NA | TGTGCCACCTCGACAGGCTCTGGAAACACCATATATTTT | CATSTGSGNTIYF
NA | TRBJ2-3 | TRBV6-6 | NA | TGTGCCAGCAGTTGGGGCAGCACAGATACGCAGTATTTT | CASSWGSTDTQYF
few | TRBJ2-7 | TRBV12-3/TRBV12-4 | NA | TGTGCCAGCAGGCGTCAGGCCACGAAAGAGCAGTACTTC | CASRRQATKEQYF
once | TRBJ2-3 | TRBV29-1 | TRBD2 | TGCAGCGTTGGCGGGGGGGCCACAGATACGCAGTATTTT | CSVGGGATDTQYF
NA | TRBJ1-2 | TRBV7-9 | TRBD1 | TGTGCCAGCAGCCCTCCGGGACAGAATTACTATGGCTACACCTTC | CASSPPGQNYYGYTF
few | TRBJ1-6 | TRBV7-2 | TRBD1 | TGTGCCAGCAGCTCTATGGGGGCAGGGGGTAATTCACCCCTCCACTTT | CASSSMGAGGNSPLHF
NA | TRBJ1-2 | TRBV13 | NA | TGTGCCAGCAGCTTAGTGAGCTATGGCTACACCTTC | CASSLVSYGYTF
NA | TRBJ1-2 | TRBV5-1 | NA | TGCGCCAGCAGCGCCGCGGGGAGCGGCCCTTATGGCTACACCTTC | CASSAAGSGPYGYTF
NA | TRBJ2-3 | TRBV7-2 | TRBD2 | TGTGCCAGCAGGATAGCGGGGGGGGCAGGACCCACGCAGTATTTT | CASRIAGGAGPTQYF
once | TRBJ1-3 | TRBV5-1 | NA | TGCGCCAGCAGCCCAGGACAGTACTCTGGAAACACCATATATTTT | CASSPGQYSGNTIYF
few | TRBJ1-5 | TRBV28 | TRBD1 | TGTGCCAGCAGTTTAGGCGGGACAGGGGGCGTTCAGCCCCAGCATTTT | CASSLGGTGGVQPQHF